These T cell receptor beta chains were read from a single sample in a study of shared clonotypes between healthy human individuals. Profiling relied on immunoSEQ multiplex PCR, and the TCRdb table lists in-frame clones only, not all of them. The data hold about 730,000 clones, with 72% observed a single time. Sequenced material: memory CD4+ T cells sorted from blood. These receptors were taken from a woman between 25 and 40 years old in good health. The CDR3 runs from the conserved cysteine through the conserved F or W.

V: TRBV25-1; CDR3: CASSEGTGSYEQYF
V: TRBV28; CDR3: CASSFPSEGAYEQYF
V: TRBV6-1; CDR3: CASSEGDRVHGYTF
V: TRBV19; CDR3: CASRTRQGVYGYTF
V: TRBV4-1; CDR3: CASSQDLPGYEQYF
V: TRBV29-1; CDR3: CSTDGSTGAYGYTF
V: TRBV19; CDR3: CASIKPLGLAEFPGTGELFF
V: TRBV9; CDR3: CASSVAFSGGDTQYF
V: TRBV6-1; CDR3: CASSPSHYGYTF
V: TRBV18; CDR3: CASSPSYADMNTEAFF
V: TRBV28; CDR3: CASSPPGSSAEAFF
V: TRBV18; CDR3: CASSPPHISSSAFNEQFF
V: TRBV27; CDR3: CASTKGGKTGELFF
V: TRBV28; CDR3: CASSLGGRLGYTF
V: TRBV19; CDR3: CASSIDSGVGEAFF
V: TRBV5-1; CDR3: CASSYGQGALQPQHF
V: TRBV27; CDR3: CASSFRQGYEQFF
V: TRBV7-9; CDR3: CASSSIPAGVSYEQYF
V: TRBV5-8; CDR3: CASSLGSTRPNTEAFF
V: TRBV7-2; CDR3: CASSSYQGEQYF
V: TRBV28; CDR3: CASSFSSGRPGEQFF
V: TRBV27; CDR3: CASSSFDHEQYF
V: TRBV30; CDR3: CAWSGDSIPHSYNEQFF
V: TRBV19; CDR3: CASSIQWTGELFF
V: TRBV21-1; CDR3: CASSNGGHLEAFF
V: TRBV4-1; CDR3: CASSNGTGRGRIYSNQPQHF
V: TRBV6-4; CDR3: CASSAQVDTEAFF